The next 27 T cell receptor beta chains were all read from a single sample in a study of cytomegalovirus exposure and HLA in healthy donors. The PCR made use of 60 Vbeta and 13 Jbeta primers. Method: immunoSEQ multiplex PCR; TCRdb's copy keeps in-frame clones and lacks some. The data show around 130,000 clones, 75% to 90% seen once. The sample was PBMCs. Receptors originate from a woman in her twenties or thirties in good health and CMV-seropositive.

The chain combines TRBV9 with TRBJ1-1; the match to TRBD1 covers 10 bases. The CDR3 covers 16 residues. Looked up from germline, CDR1 is SGDLS and CDR2 is YYNGEE. The V segment lost 4 bases and the J segment 0 bases; nucleotides outside the gene matches: 6. CDR3 loop: CASSLRQGALNTEAFF. DNA for the CDR3: TGTGCCAGCAGCCTACGACAGGGGGCCTTGAACACTGAAGCTTTCTTT.

The CDR3 loop reads CASSLTSGSSYEQYF. The CDR3 nucleotides read TGTGCCAGCAGCCTTACTAGCGGGAGCTCCTACGAGCAGTACTTC. The chain employs TRBV6-1 and TRBJ2-7; 11 nucleotides line up with TRBD2. With V trimmed by 6 bases and J by 0 bases, 4 bases remained unmatched. Germline values: CDR1 MNHNS, CDR2 SASEGT. CDR3 length equals 15 residues.

A word on this clone: The same CDR3 is also encoded by other DNA sequences in this sample. V and J are TRBV11-3 and TRBJ1-1, with a weak D call TRBD1 (5 bases). Germline V gives CDR1 SGHNT, CDR2 YENEEA. Trimming took 0 bases from V and 5 from J, leaving 7 bases between them. The CDR3 spans 13 residues. CDR3 sequence: CASSLERGTEAFF. The CDR3 DNA follows: TGTGCCAGCAGCTTAGAACGGGGGACTGAAGCTTTCTTT.

The V call is TRBV7-9, the J call TRBJ1-3; D gene uncertain. The CDR3 length is 14 residues. V lost 5 bases to trimming and J lost 0 bases, with 8 bases between them. The germline gives CDR1 SEHNR, CDR2 FQNEAQ (reference sequence). CDR3 residues: CASSSGVSGNTIYF. The CDR3 DNA is TGTGCCAGCAGCAGCGGGGTCTCTGGAAACACCATATATTTT.

The J gene is TRBJ2-1, the V gene TRBV5-6; 11 positions match TRBD2. Germline V lookup: CDR1 SGHDT, CDR2 YYEEEE. The CDR3 runs 19 residues. Trimming took 3 bases from V and 9 from J; bases not matched to a gene: 20. The CDR3 nucleotides read TGTGCCAGCAGCTCCGGAAGGGTATTAGCGGGAGGGCTTTCGGGTGAGCAGTTCTTC. Protein sequence: CASSSGRVLAGGLSGEQFF. The full variable domain, rest sourced from reference TRBV5-6 and TRBJ2-1, is DAGVTQSPTHLIKTRGQQVTLRCSPKSGHDTVSWYQQALGQGPQFIFQYYEEEERQRGNFPDRFSGHQFPNYSSELNVNALLLGDSALYLCASSSGRVLAGGLSGEQFFGPGTRLTVL.

The chain joins TRBV7-3 to TRBJ2-1, with TRBD1 matching 9 bases. Losses at the gene ends were 7 bases for V and 4 bases for J; bases not matched to a gene: 11. The germline CDR1 and CDR2 sequences are SGHTA and FQGTGA. The CDR3 spans 16 residues. The CDR3: CASNLTGGGEYNEQFF. In nucleotides, the CDR3 is TGTGCCAGCAACCTAACAGGGGGCGGGGAATACAATGAGCAGTTCTTC.

The chain carries TRBV11-2 and TRBJ2-2; D perhaps matches TRBD1 (5 bases). V was shortened by 2 bases and J by 3 bases, with 13 bases between the two germline ends. The CDR3 is 16 residues long. CDR1 and CDR2 from the germline V gene are SGHAT and FQNNGV. CDR3 in DNA: TGTGCCAGCAGCTTATTCCGCGACAGAGACACCGGGGAGCTGTTTTTT. Amino acid sequence: CASSLFRDRDTGELFF.

V gene TRBV5-4 combines with J gene TRBJ2-1; 8 bases match TRBD2. V lost 4 bases to trimming and J lost 0 bases; unmatched junction nucleotides: 3. The CDR3 loop spans 15 amino acids. Germline loops: CDR1 SGHNT, CDR2 YYREEE (reference sequence). This CDR3 reads CASSQTSDSYNEQFF. In nucleotides, the CDR3 is TGTGCCAGCAGCCAGACTAGCGACTCCTACAATGAGCAGTTCTTC.

V and J are TRBV5-1 and TRBJ2-1; 11 nucleotides match TRBD1. CDR1 is SGHRS and CDR2 is YFSETQ in the germline V gene. V gave up 4 bases and J gave up 9 bases; unmatched junction bases: 6. This CDR3 spans 14 amino acids. CDR3: CASSPGTGGPEQFF. The CDR3 DNA follows: TGCGCCAGCAGCCCCGGGACAGGGGGACCTGAGCAGTTCTTC.

The rearrangement joins TRBV5-6 to TRBJ1-3; D unresolved. Trimming stripped 0 bases from V and 2 bases from J, with 12 bases between. CDR3 length: 16 amino acids. Germline V gives CDR1 SGHDT, CDR2 YYEEEE. In nucleotides, the CDR3 is TGTGCCAGCAGCTTGGGATGGAGGGTGGCTGGAAACACCATATATTTT. Its translation is CASSLGWRVAGNTIYF.

The genes are TRBV9 and TRBJ1-1; D unclear. From germline, CDR1 is SGDLS and CDR2 YYNGEE. CDR3 length: 14 residues. V shed 4 bases and J shed 6 bases, with 16 bases lying between them. As DNA, the CDR3 is TGTGCCAGCAGCCCCCCAAACAGAGTAGCTGAAGCTTTCTTT. Amino acid sequence: CASSPPNRVAEAFF.

In this sample, this clone turned up once. The chain links TRBV10-2 to TRBJ2-1, with 12 bases that match TRBD2. The germline gives CDR1 WSHSY, CDR2 SAAADI. The junction had 4 bases not matched to a gene; V was cut back by 6 bases and J by 7 bases. This CDR3 region has 14 residues. CDR3 sequence reads: CASRSGLAGNEQFF. The DNA for the CDR3 is TGCGCCAGCAGGAGCGGACTAGCGGGAAATGAGCAGTTCTTC.

This chain links TRBV6-4 with TRBJ2-1; D perhaps matches TRBD2 (7 bases). CDR3 length equals 15 residues. The V gene lost 5 bases and the J gene lost 6 bases, with 17 bases spanning the gap. Looked up from germline, CDR1 is MRHNA and CDR2 is SNTAGT. In DNA, the CDR3 is TGTGCCAGCAGTTCGAGGGGGGGGCTGGGCAATGAGCAGTTCTTC. This translates into CASSSRGGLGNEQFF.

This CDR3 is CASSVGLTGDYEQYF. DNA for the CDR3: TGTGCCAGCAGCGTAGGTTTGACAGGGGACTACGAGCAGTACTTC. V is TRBV9 and J is TRBJ2-7; 8 positions agree with TRBD1. V gave up 0 bases and J gave up 3 bases; unmatched junction bases: 5. CDR1 and CDR2 (germline): SGDLS, YYNGEE. The CDR3 spans 15 residues. Looking up the rest from reference TRBV9 and TRBJ2-7 gives the full variable domain: DSGVTQTPKHLITATGQRVTLRCSPRSGDLSVYWYQQSLDQGLQFLIQYYNGEERAKGNILERFSAQQFPDLHSELNLSSLELGDSALYFCASSVGLTGDYEQYFGPGTRLTVT.

This clone was detected only once. This sequence joins TRBV5-1 and TRBJ2-7, with TRBD1 identical over 7 bases. CDR3 length: 15 amino acids. The V segment lost 3 bases and the J segment 3 bases; nucleotides outside the gene matches: 9. Germline CDR1 is SGHRS and CDR2 is YFSETQ. The CDR3 loop reads CASSSPTGSLYEQYF. DNA for the CDR3: TGCGCCAGCAGCTCCCCGACAGGGAGCCTCTACGAGCAGTACTTC. Variable domain in full (rest from reference TRBV5-1 and TRBJ2-7): KAGVTQTPRYLIKTRGQQVTLSCSPISGHRSVSWYQQTPGQGLQFLFEYFSETQRNKGNFPGRFSGRQFSNSRSEMNVSTLELGDSALYLCASSSPTGSLYEQYFGPGTRLTVT.

The chain employs TRBV7-9 and TRBJ2-3; 8 bases are a match to TRBD2. CDR3 length: 16 residues. V trimming: 0 bases; J trimming: 5 bases; junction bases outside the gene matches: 7. CDR1 is SEHNR and CDR2 is FQNEAQ in the germline V gene (reference sequence). CDR3 sequence: CASSLAPGLVVDTQYF. The DNA for the CDR3 is TGTGCCAGCAGCTTAGCACCGGGACTAGTGGTAGATACGCAGTATTTT.

This clone was counted a single time. This chain connects TRBV4-1 to TRBJ2-7; 7 bases fit TRBD1. Germline lookup yields CDR1 MGHRA and CDR2 YSYEKL. Losses at the gene ends were 1 base for V and 0 bases for J; bases not matched to a gene: 3. This CDR3 region has 15 residues. For the CDR3, the DNA is TGCGCCAGCAGCCAAGGGACAGGCCTCTCCTACGAGCAGTACTTC. It encodes CASSQGTGLSYEQYF.

The rearrangement links TRBV5-1 to TRBJ2-7; TRBD2 agrees at 13 bases. CDR3 length equals 15 residues. The J segment lost 7 bases and the V segment lost 2 bases, leaving 6 bases of the junction unmatched. Germline loops: CDR1 SGHRS, CDR2 YFSETQ. The CDR3: CASSFTSGGAGEQYF. The DNA of the CDR3 is TGCGCCAGCAGCTTCACTAGCGGGGGGGCCGGAGAGCAGTACTTC.

The V call is TRBV29-1, the J call TRBJ2-7; 8 bases line up with TRBD1. The CDR3 is made up of 13 amino acids. Losses at the gene ends were 5 bases for V and 4 bases for J; bases not matched to a gene: 7. The germline V gene encodes CDR1 SQVTM and CDR2 ANQGSEA. CDR3 region: CSVKDRERYEQYF. CDR3 sequence (DNA): TGCAGCGTTAAGGACAGGGAGCGGTACGAGCAGTACTTC.

The chain employs TRBV27 and TRBJ1-2, with unresolved D. The CDR3 is 12 residues long. Germline lookup yields CDR1 MNHEY and CDR2 SMNVEV (reference sequence). V lost 9 bases, J lost 4 bases, and 12 bases lay in between. CDR3 bases: TGTGCCAGGCCCGAGGTTGGCTATGGCTACACCTTC. Its translation: CARPEVGYGYTF.

This clone was observed a few times. V usage is TRBV11-2 and J usage is TRBJ1-1; D gene unclear. The CDR3 extends over 13 amino acids. Germline CDR1 and CDR2: SGHAT and FQNNGV. Trimming left V 3 bases short and J 4 bases short, with 9 bases between. CDR3 nucleotides: TGTGCCAGCAGCTTCACGGGGAGCACTGAAGCTTTCTTT. Protein sequence: CASSFTGSTEAFF.

The V gene is TRBV30, the J gene TRBJ2-7; 8 nucleotides agree with TRBD1. From germline, CDR1 is GTSNPN and CDR2 SVGIG (reference sequence). V lost 5 bases to trimming and J lost 5 bases; unmatched junction nucleotides: 8. There are 13 residues in the CDR3. The DNA for the CDR3 is TGTGCCTGGGCTTACAGGGGGTGGGACGAGCAGTACTTC. This encodes CAWAYRGWDEQYF.

This clone was seen more than once but under ten times. The chain uses TRBV6-6 and TRBJ2-1; 11 bases map to TRBD1. V trimming: 6 bases; J trimming: 7 bases; junction bases outside the gene matches: 8. In germline, CDR1 is MNHNY, CDR2 SVGAGI (reference sequence). The CDR3 spans 15 residues. CDR3 sequence reads: CASSHGQGARNEQFF. CDR3 DNA: TGTGCCAGCAGCCACGGACAGGGGGCGCGGAATGAGCAGTTCTTC.

The chain employs TRBV5-5 and TRBJ2-7; 7 bases align to TRBD2. With 3 bases clipped from V and 3 bases from J, the junction kept 9 bases outside the gene matches. The germline CDR1 and CDR2 sequences are SGHKS and YYEKEE (reference sequence). This CDR3 is 15 amino acids long. The CDR3 region has the DNA TGTGCCAGCAGCTCGGAGGGGCTAGCGGTCTACGAGCAGTACTTC. Its translation: CASSSEGLAVYEQYF.

The chain couples TRBV29-1 to TRBJ1-2, with 7 nucleotides matching TRBD1. CDR1 is SQVTM, CDR2 ANQGSEA, per germline. With V trimmed by 2 bases and J by 4 bases, 7 bases remained unmatched. This CDR3 has 14 amino acids. The chain's CDR3 is CSVEPGQEVYGYTF. The CDR3 DNA follows: TGCAGCGTTGAACCCGGACAGGAGGTCTATGGCTACACCTTC.

V usage is TRBV10-1 and J usage is TRBJ1-5; 8 bases match TRBD1. CDR3 length: 18 residues. The V segment lost 7 bases and the J segment 3 bases; nucleotides outside the gene matches: 17. The germline CDR1 and CDR2 sequences are WNHNN and SYGVQD (reference sequence). As DNA, the CDR3 is TGCGCCAGCACCCCACTCCCGGACAGGGCCTCACCCAATCAGCCCCAGCATTTT. This translates into CASTPLPDRASPNQPQHF.

This clone appeared once. DNA of the CDR3: TGCGCCAGCAAGCCCCAGGACACTAACTATGGCTACACCTTC. This sequence encodes CASKPQDTNYGYTF. The chain combines TRBV5-1 with TRBJ1-2; D may be TRBD1 (5 bases). The CDR3 totals 14 residues. Germline CDR1 reads SGHRS; CDR2 reads YFSETQ. V was cut by 6 bases and J by 0 bases, with 12 bases left in between. The full variable domain, with the rest looked up from reference TRBV5-1 and TRBJ1-2, is KAGVTQTPRYLIKTRGQQVTLSCSPISGHRSVSWYQQTPGQGLQFLFEYFSETQRNKGNFPGRFSGRQFSNSRSEMNVSTLELGDSALYLCASKPQDTNYGYTFGSGTRLTVV.